This T cell receptor beta chain was recorded in a study of blood T cell repertoires in COVID-19. At the level of the study: Whether acute or convalescent, the COVID-19 samples came from the United States, Italy and Spain. T cells, B-cell-depleted T cells, or PBMCs provided the cDNA or gDNA that served as material.

CDR1 is ENHRY and CDR2 is SYGVKD in the germline V gene. The CDR3 spans 17 residues. V lost 0 bases, J lost 0 bases, and 6 bases stayed unmatched. This clone has only one observation. In the authors' methods: Estimation of nucleated cell counts was performed using reference gene primer amplification. Only in-frame clones appear in the TCRdb table, and some are missing; sequencing was by immunoSEQ multiplex PCR. That table furnishes V, J and clone size, whereas the DNA furnished D and trimming. The data contain about 84,000 clones, 80% to 90% of them singletons. The chain carries TRBV10-3 and TRBJ2-7; 9 bases fit TRBD2. Input material: peripheral blood. The clonotype comes from a woman of 80 years or more with acute or convalescent COVID-19. The CDR3 DNA reads TGTGCCATCAGTGAGTCGTTAGCGGGGGTAAGCTCCTACGAGCAGTACTTC. Encoded protein: CAISESLAGVSSYEQYF.